This is a list of T cell receptor beta chains from one sample in a study of T cells in localized non-small cell lung cancer. TCRdb keeps only in-frame clones here, not all; method: immunoSEQ multiplex PCR. The sample holds tens of thousands of clones, approximately 87% seen once. Sample: peripheral blood, taken before any cancer treatment. These receptors were taken from a woman between 35 and 70 years old with stage I lung adenocarcinoma. CDR3s include the opening cysteine and the closing phenylalanine or tryptophan. A D gene is named only where the DNA matches it firmly.

>TRBV7-3|TRBD1|TRBJ1-2
CASSITGGATGYTF
TGTGCCAGCAGCATCACAGGGGGCGCGACGGGCTACACCTTC
>TRBV4-1|.|TRBJ2-1
CASSPWTGTRNEQFF
TGCGCCAGCAGCCCTTGGACAGGGACTAGGAATGAGCAGTTCTTC
>TRBV5-4|TRBD2|TRBJ2-5
CASRVGRLAGNPGAQYF
TGTGCCAGCAGGGTCGGCAGACTAGCGGGGAATCCTGGGGCCCAGTACTTC
>TRBV6-5|.|TRBJ1-6
CASSTQVGSSPLHF
TGTGCCAGCAGCACGCAAGTTGGGTCTTCACCCCTCCACTTT
>TRBV7-9|.|TRBJ2-7
CASSPPWGSEQYF
TGTGCCAGCAGCCCACCGTGGGGGAGCGAGCAGTACTTC
>TRBV10-3|.|TRBJ2-7
CAISEPLLYEQYF
TGTGCCATCAGTGAGCCCCTTCTTTACGAGCAGTACTTC
>TRBV10-3|TRBD2|TRBJ2-2
CAISTGGGTGKSGELFF
TGTGCCATCAGTACGGGCGGGGGAACAGGAAAGTCGGGAGAGCTGTTTTTT
>TRBV5-6|TRBD2|TRBJ2-3
CASRQDSGGTDTQYF
TGTGCCAGCAGGCAGGATAGCGGGGGCACAGATACGCAGTATTTT
>TRBV7-9|.|TRBJ2-3
CASSYGTHSTDTQYF
TGTGCCAGCAGCTATGGGACCCATAGCACAGATACGCAGTATTTT
>TRBV15|.|TRBJ2-7
CATSRRSRVPIDEQYF
TGTGCCACCAGCAGACGATCCAGGGTTCCCATAGACGAGCAGTACTTC
>TRBV29-1|TRBD2|TRBJ2-2
CSVEDGSGGRNTGELFF
TGCAGCGTTGAAGATGGTAGCGGGGGGCGTAACACCGGGGAGCTGTTTTTT
>TRBV2|.|TRBJ1-6
CASRSREAPYNSPLHF
TGTGCCAGCAGGAGTCGGGAAGCCCCCTATAATTCACCCCTCCACTTT
>TRBV14|.|TRBJ2-3
CASSQDGGSLTDTQYF
TGTGCCAGCAGCCAAGATGGGGGGTCCCTAACAGATACGCAGTATTTT
>TRBV7-2|.|TRBJ2-7
CASSLSYEQYF
TGTGCCAGCAGCCTCTCCTACGAGCAGTACTTC